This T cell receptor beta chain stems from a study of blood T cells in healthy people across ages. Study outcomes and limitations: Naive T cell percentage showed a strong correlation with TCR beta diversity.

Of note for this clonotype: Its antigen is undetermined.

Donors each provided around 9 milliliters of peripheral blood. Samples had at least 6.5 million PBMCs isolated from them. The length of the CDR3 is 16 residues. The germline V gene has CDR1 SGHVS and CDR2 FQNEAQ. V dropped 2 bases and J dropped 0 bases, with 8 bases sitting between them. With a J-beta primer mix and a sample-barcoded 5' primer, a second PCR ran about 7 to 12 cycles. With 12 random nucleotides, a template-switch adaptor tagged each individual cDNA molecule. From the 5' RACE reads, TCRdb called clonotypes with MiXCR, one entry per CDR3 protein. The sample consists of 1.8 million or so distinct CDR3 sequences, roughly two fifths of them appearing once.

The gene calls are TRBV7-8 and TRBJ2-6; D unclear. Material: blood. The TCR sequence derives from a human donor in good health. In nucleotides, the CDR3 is TGTGCCAGCAGCTTACGACGGATCTCTGGGGCCAACGTCCTGACTTTC. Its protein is CASSLRRISGANVLTF.